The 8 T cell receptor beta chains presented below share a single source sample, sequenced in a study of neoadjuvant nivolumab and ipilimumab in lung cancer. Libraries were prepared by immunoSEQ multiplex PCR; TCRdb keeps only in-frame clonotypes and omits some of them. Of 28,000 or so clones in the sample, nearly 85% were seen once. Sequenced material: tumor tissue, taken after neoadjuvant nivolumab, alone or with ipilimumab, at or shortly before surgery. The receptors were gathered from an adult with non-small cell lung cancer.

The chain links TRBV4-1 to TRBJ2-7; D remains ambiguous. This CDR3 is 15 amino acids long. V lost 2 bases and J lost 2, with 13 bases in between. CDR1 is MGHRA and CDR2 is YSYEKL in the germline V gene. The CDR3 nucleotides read TGCGCCAGCAGCCAAACGCGTAGTGGTACCTACGAGCAGTACTTC. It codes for CASSQTRSGTYEQYF.

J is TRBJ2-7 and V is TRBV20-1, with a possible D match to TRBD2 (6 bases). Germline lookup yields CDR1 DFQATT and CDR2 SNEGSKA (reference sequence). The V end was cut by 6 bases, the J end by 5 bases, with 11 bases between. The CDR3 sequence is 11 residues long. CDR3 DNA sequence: TGCAGTGCGGAGACTAGAGACGAGCAGTACTTC. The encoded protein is CSAETRDEQYF.

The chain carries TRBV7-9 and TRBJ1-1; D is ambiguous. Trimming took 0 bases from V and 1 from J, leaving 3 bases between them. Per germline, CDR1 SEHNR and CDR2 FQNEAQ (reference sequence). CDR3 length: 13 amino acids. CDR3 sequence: CASSLAGNTEAFF. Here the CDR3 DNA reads TGTGCCAGCAGCTTAGCGGGGAACACTGAAGCTTTCTTT.

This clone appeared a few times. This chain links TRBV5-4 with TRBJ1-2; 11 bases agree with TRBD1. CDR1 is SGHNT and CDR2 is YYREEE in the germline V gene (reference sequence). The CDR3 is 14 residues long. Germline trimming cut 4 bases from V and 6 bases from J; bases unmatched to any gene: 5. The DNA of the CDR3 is TGTGCCAGCAGCCTGCCGGGACAGGGGGATGGCTACACCTTC. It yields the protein CASSLPGQGDGYTF.

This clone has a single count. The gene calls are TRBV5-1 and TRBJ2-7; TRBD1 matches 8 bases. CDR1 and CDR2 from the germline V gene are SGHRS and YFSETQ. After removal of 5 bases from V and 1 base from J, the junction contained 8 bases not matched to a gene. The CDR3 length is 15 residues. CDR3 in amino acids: CASSPGQGRSYEQYF. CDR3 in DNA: TGCGCCAGCAGTCCCGGACAGGGTAGGTCCTACGAGCAGTACTTC.

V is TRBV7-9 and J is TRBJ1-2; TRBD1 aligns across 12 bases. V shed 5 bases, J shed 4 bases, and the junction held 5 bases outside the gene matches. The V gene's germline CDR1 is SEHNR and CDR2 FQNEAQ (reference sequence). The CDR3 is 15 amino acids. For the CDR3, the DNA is TGTGCCAGCAGCGACCCGGGACAGGGGGCCTATGGCTACACCTTC. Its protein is CASSDPGQGAYGYTF.

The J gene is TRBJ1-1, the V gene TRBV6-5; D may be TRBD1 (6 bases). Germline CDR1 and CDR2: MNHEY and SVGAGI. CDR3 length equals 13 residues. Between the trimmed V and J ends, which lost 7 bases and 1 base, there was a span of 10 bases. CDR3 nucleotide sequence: TGTGCCAGCAACAGGGAGGGGAACACTGAAGCTTTCTTT. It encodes CASNREGNTEAFF.

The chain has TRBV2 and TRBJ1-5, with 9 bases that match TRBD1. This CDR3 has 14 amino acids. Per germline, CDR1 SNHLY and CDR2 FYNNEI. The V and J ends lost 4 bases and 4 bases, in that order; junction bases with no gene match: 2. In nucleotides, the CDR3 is TGTGCCAGCAGTGGGACAGGGGCAAATCAGCCCCAGCATTTT. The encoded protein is CASSGTGANQPQHF.